The 30 T cell receptor beta chains below all came from one sample that was sequenced in a study of blood T cell repertoires in COVID-19. Repertoires were generated with immunoSEQ multiplex PCR, while TCRdb's copy carries only in-frame clones and drops some. The sample includes 130,000 to 150,000 clones, approximately 80% of them seen just once. Input material: peripheral blood. The receptors stem from a human donor in a cohort sampled during active COVID-19.

CDR3 sequence (DNA): TGTGCCAGCAGCTTAAAATCCAGCGGGGCAGATAGGAACTACGAGCAGTACTTC. Encoded protein: CASSLKSSGADRNYEQYF. V is TRBV7-3 and J is TRBJ2-7, with 7 bases aligning to TRBD2. The junction had 15 bases not matched to a gene; V was cut back by 1 base and J by 3 bases. This CDR3 region has 18 residues. CDR1 is SGHTA, CDR2 FQGTGA, per germline.

CDR3 amino acids: CASSLTGLRLAGTDTQYF. In DNA form, the CDR3 reads TGTGCCAGCAGCCTAACGGGCCTTAGGCTAGCGGGCACAGATACGCAGTATTTT. This chain joins TRBV3-1 (or the pseudogene TRBV3-2) and TRBJ2-3; TRBD2 agrees at 7 bases. CDR1 is LGHDT and CDR2 is YNNKEL in the germline V gene (reference sequence). The CDR3 runs 18 residues. The V segment lost 4 bases and the J segment 1 base; nucleotides outside the gene matches: 14.

This clone was observed a few times. V gene TRBV18 combines with J gene TRBJ2-2; D gene unclear. This CDR3 has 13 amino acids. Germline V gives CDR1 KGHSH, CDR2 LQKENI. With 2 bases removed from V and 4 bases from J, the gap between germline ends came to 5 bases. CDR3 nucleotides: TGTGCCAGCTCACCATTAGCCACCGGGGAGCTGTTTTTT. Encoded protein: CASSPLATGELFF.

This chain links TRBV5-4 with TRBJ1-1, with D unresolved. V lost 3 bases and J lost 7, with 13 bases in between. The CDR3 has 13 amino acids. Germline CDR1 SGHNT, CDR2 YYREEE (reference sequence). CDR3 DNA sequence: TGTGCCAGCAGCTCCCCCAGAGGCGGTGAAGCTTTCTTT. As protein: CASSSPRGGEAFF.

The count of this clone is one. The chain links TRBV6-4 to TRBJ1-4; D ambiguous. Germline V CDR1 and CDR2: MRHNA, SNTAGT. The V end was cut by 4 bases, the J end by 0 bases, with 6 bases between. The CDR3 is made up of 14 amino acids. CDR3 coding DNA: TGTGCCAGCAGTGGGACTTCAACTAATGAAAAACTGTTTTTT. This translates into CASSGTSTNEKLFF.

The gene calls are TRBV7-2 and TRBJ2-7; TRBD2 matches at 10 bases. After removal of 5 bases from V and 2 bases from J, the junction contained 6 bases not matched to a gene. The CDR3 consists of 15 residues. CDR1 is SGHTA, CDR2 FQGNSA, per germline. In DNA, the CDR3 is TGTGCCAGCAGCGTCGAGCGGGGGGGGGCCTACGAGCAGTACTTC. Protein: CASSVERGGAYEQYF.

The chain employs TRBV1 and TRBJ2-1; the DNA was not compared with TRBD1, the D call given in the table. TRBV1 is classified as a pseudogene. The CDR3 covers 17 residues. The CDR3 sequence: CTSIPGEEDLGANEQFF. For the CDR3, the DNA is TGCACCAGCATTCCCGGCGAGGAAGACCTAGGGGCAAATGAGCAGTTCTTC.

This chain connects TRBV6-2 or TRBV6-3 to TRBJ1-5; D remains ambiguous. Germline V gene sequence: CDR1 MNHEY, CDR2 SVGEGT. The V end lost 5 bases, the J end lost 4 bases, and 18 bases lay between the germline ends. This CDR3 is built from 16 residues. Written as DNA, the CDR3 is TGTGCCAGCAGTCATCCGGGATCCCCGGGGAATCAGCCCCAGCATTTT. As protein: CASSHPGSPGNQPQHF.

For this clone: Within the sample, other DNA sequences also encode this same CDR3. The chain employs TRBV28 and TRBJ1-1; no clear D gene. V lost 7 bases and J lost 1, with 13 bases in between. The CDR3 has 14 amino acids. Looked up from germline, CDR1 is MDHEN and CDR2 is SYDVKM. CDR3 nucleotide sequence: TGTGCCAGCAAACAAGTCGGGGAGAACACTGAAGCTTTCTTT. Translated: CASKQVGENTEAFF.

The rearrangement uses TRBV7-2 and TRBJ2-1; 7 nucleotides line up with TRBD2. This CDR3 is built from 14 residues. The V gene end was trimmed by 2 bases and the J gene end by 9 bases; junction bases not matched to a gene: 7. Germline V gene lookup returns CDR1 SGHTA and CDR2 FQGNSA. In DNA form, the CDR3 reads TGTGCCAGCAGCTTATGGGGGGGACTCGGTGAGCAGTTCTTC. It translates to CASSLWGGLGEQFF.

The chain uses TRBV19 and TRBJ1-5, with unresolved D. V was clipped by 3 bases and J by 1 base, with 22 bases between them. Germline CDR1 and CDR2: LNHDA and SQIVND (reference sequence). This CDR3 spans 19 amino acids. The DNA for the CDR3 is TGTGCCAGTAGTATGTTAGGGCCACTCGCGTCGGGGAGCAATCAGCCCCAGCATTTT. Its protein is CASSMLGPLASGSNQPQHF.

The genes are TRBV6-5 and TRBJ2-7; a weak D match, TRBD2 (5 bases). V dropped 6 bases and J dropped 0 bases, with 15 bases sitting between them. The germline gives CDR1 MNHEY, CDR2 SVGAGI. The CDR3 is made up of 15 amino acids. CDR3 loop: CASSRGASDSYEQYF. CDR3 nucleotides: TGTGCCAGCAGCCGGGGAGCGAGCGACTCCTACGAGCAGTACTTC.

The gene calls are TRBV7-8 and TRBJ1-1; possible D gene TRBD1, 5 bases. This CDR3 is built from 14 residues. V lost 1 base to trimming and J lost 7 bases, with 13 bases between them. CDR1 is SGHVS, CDR2 FQNEAQ, per germline. DNA of the CDR3: TGTGCCAGCAGCTTAGGACAGCGGGTGGGTGAAGCTTTCTTT. It encodes CASSLGQRVGEAFF.

The chain has TRBV5-1 and TRBJ1-4; D is uncertain. CDR1 and CDR2 (germline): SGHRS, YFSETQ. The CDR3 has 16 residues. V shed 0 bases and J shed 10 bases, with 19 bases lying between them. The CDR3 nucleotides are TGCGCCAGCAGCTTGGCCCAAGGCGGCCCGGTCGGAAAACTGTTTTTT. Protein product: CASSLAQGGPVGKLFF.

The table lists this clone with a count of one. CDR3 bases: TGTGCCAGCAGCTTAGGGGGAGTACCGGGACTGCGCTCCTACAATGAGCAGTTCTTC. Its protein is CASSLGGVPGLRSYNEQFF. The chain is built from TRBV7-2 and TRBJ2-1; tentative D call: TRBD2 (6 bases). Germline CDR1 and CDR2: SGHTA and FQGNSA. The CDR3 extends over 19 amino acids. V was cut by 1 base and J by 0 bases, with 19 bases left in between.

The V call is TRBV20-1, the J call TRBJ2-3; 9 bases line up with TRBD2. V dropped 3 bases and J dropped 1; count of bases not matched to a gene: 14. From germline, CDR1 is DFQATT and CDR2 SNEGSKA (reference sequence). CDR3 length equals 18 residues. CDR3 loop: CSASAKSGGSLRTDTQYF. In nucleotides, the CDR3 is TGCAGTGCTAGTGCTAAAAGCGGGGGGTCCCTTCGCACAGATACGCAGTATTTT.

This sequence joins TRBV6-6 and TRBJ1-5; 7 positions match TRBD1. The V and J ends lost 1 base and 3 bases, in that order; junction bases with no gene match: 3. CDR3 length: 15 amino acids. Germline V gives CDR1 MNHNY, CDR2 SVGAGI (reference sequence). The CDR3 DNA sequence: TGTGCCAGCAGTTACTGGGACAGCCCCAATCAGCCCCAGCATTTT. Its translation is CASSYWDSPNQPQHF.

The chain combines TRBV7-9 with TRBJ2-1; D is perhaps TRBD2 (7 bases). V lost 2 bases and J lost 5, with 13 bases in between. Germline-derived CDR1 and CDR2 are SEHNR and FQNEAQ (reference sequence). CDR3 length equals 15 residues. In nucleotides, the CDR3 is TGTGCCAGCAGCTTAACGGGGGGCCCAAACAATGAGCAGTTCTTC. It translates to CASSLTGGPNNEQFF.

This clone was detected only once. The J gene is TRBJ2-5, the V gene TRBV18; the D gene is possibly TRBD2 (5 bases). V was clipped by 5 bases and J by 2 bases, with 9 bases between them. The CDR3 runs 13 residues. Germline assignment: CDR1 KGHSH and CDR2 LQKENI. CDR3 sequence (DNA): TGTGCCAGCTCAGAGGGCAGACAAGAGACCCAGTACTTC. Translation: CASSEGRQETQYF.

The chain has TRBV6-5 and TRBJ1-3; D perhaps matches TRBD1 (6 bases). V lost 4 bases and J 0 bases, leaving 13 bases between the germline ends. This CDR3 contains 16 residues. The V gene's germline CDR1 is MNHEY and CDR2 SVGAGI. The CDR3 coding sequence is TGTGCCAGCAGTTCCCCCGGACAGAACTCTGGAAACACCATATATTTT. Amino acids: CASSSPGQNSGNTIYF.

The rearrangement uses TRBV7-2 and TRBJ2-5; TRBD2 agrees at 9 bases. V was clipped by 8 bases and J by 2 bases; unmatched bases: 6. Germline-derived CDR1 and CDR2 are SGHTA and FQGNSA. The CDR3 extends over 14 amino acids. The DNA for the CDR3 is TGTGCCAGCGGGATAGCGGGGGTGCAAGAGACCCAGTACTTC. Its translation is CASGIAGVQETQYF.

This clone appeared a few times. The chain has TRBV20-1 and TRBJ2-7; D is perhaps TRBD2 (5 bases). Trimming stripped 2 bases from V and 4 bases from J, with 6 bases between. The CDR3 loop spans 11 amino acids. In germline, CDR1 is DFQATT, CDR2 SNEGSKA (reference sequence). The CDR3 coding sequence is TGCAGTGCTAGACGAGGGTACGAGCAGTACTTC. Amino acids: CSARRGYEQYF.

The rearrangement links TRBV9 to TRBJ2-1; D is unclear. The germline V gene encodes CDR1 SGDLS and CDR2 YYNGEE. V was trimmed by 4 bases and J by 0 bases, leaving 5 bases between them. CDR3 length equals 13 residues. The CDR3 spells CASSLSSYNEQFF. CDR3 coding DNA: TGTGCCAGCAGCCTCAGCTCCTACAATGAGCAGTTCTTC.

V usage is TRBV4-1 and J usage is TRBJ1-1; 10 bases are shared with TRBD1. The V gene end was trimmed by 0 bases and the J gene end by 6 bases; junction bases not matched to a gene: 13. The germline CDR1 and CDR2 sequences are MGHRA and YSYEKL. This CDR3 is built from 18 residues. The CDR3 bases are TGCGCCAGCAGCCAAGATTGGACAGGGGGTACGAGTCCCCCTGAAGCTTTCTTT. This translates into CASSQDWTGGTSPPEAFF.

The chain carries TRBV20-1 and TRBJ2-1; TRBD1 aligns across 10 bases. The CDR3 loop spans 14 amino acids. The ends lost 3 bases at V and 8 bases at J; junction bases unmatched: 7. Germline-derived CDR1 and CDR2 are DFQATT and SNEGSKA (reference sequence). The CDR3 reads CSASGTGEGDEQFF. As DNA, the CDR3 is TGCAGTGCTAGTGGGACAGGGGAGGGGGATGAGCAGTTCTTC.

V is TRBV2 and J is TRBJ1-3; D is undetermined. CDR1 and CDR2 from the germline V gene are SNHLY and FYNNEI. Trimming stripped 3 bases from V and 2 bases from J, with 8 bases between. The CDR3 is 14 residues long. The CDR3 DNA reads as TGTGCCAGCAGTGATCGGCAGGCTGGAAACACCATATATTTT. Its protein product is CASSDRQAGNTIYF. The full variable domain, rest sourced from reference TRBV2 and TRBJ1-3, is EPEVTQTPSHQVTQMGQEVILRCVPISNHLYFYWYRQILGQKVEFLVSFYNNEISEKSEIFDDQFSVERPDGSNFTLKIRSTKLEDSAMYFCASSDRQAGNTIYFGEGSWLTVV.

The chain employs TRBV2 and TRBJ2-7, with D perhaps TRBD1 (5 bases). Germline loops: CDR1 SNHLY, CDR2 FYNNEI. This CDR3 region has 17 residues. Trimming left V 1 base short and J 0 bases short, with 16 bases between. The CDR3 DNA follows: TGTGCCAGCAGTGAAGTATTACAGGCCCTAAGCTCCTACGAGCAGTACTTC. Its protein product is CASSEVLQALSSYEQYF.

V gene TRBV18 combines with J gene TRBJ1-1; D might be TRBD1 (5 bases). The germline V and J ends were trimmed by 4 bases and 0 bases, with 12 bases remaining between them. Germline V gene sequence: CDR1 KGHSH, CDR2 LQKENI. The CDR3 is made up of 15 amino acids. This chain's CDR3 is CASSRDSGMNTEAFF. In DNA, the CDR3 is TGTGCCAGCTCACGAGATTCAGGGATGAACACTGAAGCTTTCTTT.

This clone has more than one count but fewer than ten. Here the CDR3 DNA reads TGTGCCAGCAGTCCCAATAGCGGGGGGCGAACCTACAATGAGCAGTTCTTC. Protein: CASSPNSGGRTYNEQFF. The chain uses TRBV5-6 and TRBJ2-1, with 10 bases identical to TRBD2. V shed 5 bases, J shed 2 bases, and the junction held 10 bases outside the gene matches. This CDR3 contains 17 residues. Germline V gene sequence: CDR1 SGHDT, CDR2 YYEEEE.

This clone has just a few counts. V and J are TRBV7-9 and TRBJ1-2; 8 bases map to TRBD1. The CDR3 loop spans 14 amino acids. The V gene end was trimmed by 5 bases and the J gene end by 7 bases; junction bases not matched to a gene: 9. From germline, CDR1 is SEHNR and CDR2 FQNEAQ (reference sequence). The CDR3 DNA reads as TGTGCCAGCAGCCCTAGGGGGACAGGACCTGGCTACACCTTC. As protein: CASSPRGTGPGYTF.